The clone carrying this T cell receptor (beta chain) has just a few counts. Antigen unknown. This specimen belongs to a study of post-analysis software for immune sequencing data. Findings and limits, study-wide: TRBV5-6, TRBV5-1 and TRBV20-1 belonged to a set of roughly 5 TRBV segments that were more frequent in patients than controls.

Every TCR beta cDNA library bore unique molecular identifiers. TCRdb re-called the PCR reads through MiXCR, storing one row per CDR3 protein. The sample comprises approximately 360,000 distinct CDR3 sequences, 30% to 45% of which are singletons, and roughly 13% rests with the top ten. The CDR3 is made up of 15 amino acids. V was trimmed by 4 bases and J by 4 bases, leaving 12 bases between them. The V gene's germline CDR1 is SGHDT and CDR2 YYEEEE. Sequencing was performed on blood. The sequence was obtained from a girl aged 10 to 17 with multiple sclerosis. This sequence joins TRBV5-6 and TRBJ1-6; TRBD1 is a possible D gene (5 bases). The CDR3 protein is CASSPGRGYNSPLHF. The CDR3 DNA is TGTGCCAGCAGCCCGGGACGGGGTTATAATTCACCCCTCCACTTT.